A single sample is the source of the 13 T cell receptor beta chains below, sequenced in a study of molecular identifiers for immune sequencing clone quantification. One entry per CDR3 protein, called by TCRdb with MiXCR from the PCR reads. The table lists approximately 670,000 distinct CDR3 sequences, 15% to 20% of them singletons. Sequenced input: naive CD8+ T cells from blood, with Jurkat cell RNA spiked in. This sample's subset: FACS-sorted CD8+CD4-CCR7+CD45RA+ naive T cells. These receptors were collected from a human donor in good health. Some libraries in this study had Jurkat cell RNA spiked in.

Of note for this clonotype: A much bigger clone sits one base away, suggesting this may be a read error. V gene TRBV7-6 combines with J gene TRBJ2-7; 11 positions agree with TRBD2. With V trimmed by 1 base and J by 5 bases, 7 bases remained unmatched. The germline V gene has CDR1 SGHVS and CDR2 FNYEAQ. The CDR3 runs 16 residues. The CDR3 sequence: CASSLELAGVRHEQYF. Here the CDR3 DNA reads TGTGCCAGCAGCTTAGAACTAGCGGGAGTTCGGCACGAGCAGTACTTC. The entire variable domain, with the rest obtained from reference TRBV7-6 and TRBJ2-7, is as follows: GAGVSQSPRYKVTKRGQDVALRCDPISGHVSLYWYRQALGQGPEFLTYFNYEAQQDKSGLPNDRFSAERPEGSISTLTIQRTEQRDSAMYRCASSLELAGVRHEQYFGPGTRLTVT.

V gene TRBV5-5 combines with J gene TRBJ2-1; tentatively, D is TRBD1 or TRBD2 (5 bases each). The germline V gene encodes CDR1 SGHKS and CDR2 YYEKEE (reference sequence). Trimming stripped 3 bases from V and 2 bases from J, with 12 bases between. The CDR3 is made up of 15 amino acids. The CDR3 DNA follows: TGTGCCAGCAGCTACGGGACCGCCACCTACAATGAGCAGTTCTTC. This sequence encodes CASSYGTATYNEQFF.

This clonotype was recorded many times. The CDR3: CASSIAGAGNEQYF. DNA for the CDR3: TGTGCCAGCAGCATAGCGGGTGCTGGAAACGAGCAGTACTTC. The chain is built from TRBV6-5 and TRBJ2-7; 7 bases fit TRBD2. The CDR3 runs 14 residues. Germline V gene data show CDR1 as MNHEY and CDR2 as SVGAGI. The ends lost 6 bases at V and 5 bases at J; junction bases unmatched: 10.

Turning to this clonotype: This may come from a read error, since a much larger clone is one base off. The CDR3 protein is CASSQDSWGEQFF. Here the CDR3 DNA reads TGTGCCAGCAGCCAAGACAGTTGGGGCGAGCAGTTCTTC. This chain uses TRBV3-1 with TRBJ2-1; D is possibly TRBD1 (5 bases). V lost 0 bases and J lost 10, with 10 bases in between. The CDR3 extends over 13 amino acids. The germline V gene has CDR1 LGHDT and CDR2 YNNKEL (reference sequence).

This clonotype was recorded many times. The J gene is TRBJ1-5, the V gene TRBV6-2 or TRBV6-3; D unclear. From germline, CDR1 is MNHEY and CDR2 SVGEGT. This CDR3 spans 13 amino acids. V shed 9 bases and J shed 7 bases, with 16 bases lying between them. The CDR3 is CASTPAFLQPQHF. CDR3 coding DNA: TGTGCCAGTACTCCGGCCTTTCTCCAGCCCCAGCATTTT.

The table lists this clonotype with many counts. The CDR3 DNA follows: TGTGCCAGCAGCTTCCCCGGCGGGAGGGCCTATAGCGCAGATACGCAGTATTTT. Amino acid sequence: CASSFPGGRAYSADTQYF. V gene TRBV7-9 combines with J gene TRBJ2-3; 9 bases line up with TRBD2. The ends lost 3 bases at V and 4 bases at J; junction bases unmatched: 14. CDR1 and CDR2 (germline): SEHNR, FQNEAQ (reference sequence). CDR3 length: 18 residues.

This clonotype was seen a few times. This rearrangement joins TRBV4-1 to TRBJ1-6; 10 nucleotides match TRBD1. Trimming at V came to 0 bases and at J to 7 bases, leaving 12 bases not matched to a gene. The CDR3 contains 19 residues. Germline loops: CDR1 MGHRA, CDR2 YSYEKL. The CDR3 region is CASSQDVRDRGGPNSPLHF. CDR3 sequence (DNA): TGCGCCAGCAGCCAAGATGTAAGGGACAGGGGTGGTCCAAATTCACCCCTCCACTTT.

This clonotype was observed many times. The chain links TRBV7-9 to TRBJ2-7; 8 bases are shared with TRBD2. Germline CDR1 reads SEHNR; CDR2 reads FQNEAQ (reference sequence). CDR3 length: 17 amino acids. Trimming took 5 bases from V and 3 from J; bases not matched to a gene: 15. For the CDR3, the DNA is TGTGCCAGCAGCCCGTCGGTAGGCGCGGGGGGTTACTACGAGCAGTACTTC. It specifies CASSPSVGAGGYYEQYF. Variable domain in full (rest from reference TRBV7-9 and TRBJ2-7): DTGVSQNPRHKITKRGQNVTFRCDPISEHNRLYWYRQTLGQGPEFLTYFQNEAQLEKSRLLSDRFSAERPKGSFSTLEIQRTEQGDSAMYLCASSPSVGAGGYYEQYFGPGTRLTVT.

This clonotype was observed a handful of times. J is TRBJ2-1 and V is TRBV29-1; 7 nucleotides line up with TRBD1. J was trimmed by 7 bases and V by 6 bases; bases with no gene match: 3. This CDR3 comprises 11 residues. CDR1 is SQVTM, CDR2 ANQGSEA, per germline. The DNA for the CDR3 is TGCAGCGTGCCCAGGGGGAATGAGCAGTTCTTC. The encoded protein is CSVPRGNEQFF.

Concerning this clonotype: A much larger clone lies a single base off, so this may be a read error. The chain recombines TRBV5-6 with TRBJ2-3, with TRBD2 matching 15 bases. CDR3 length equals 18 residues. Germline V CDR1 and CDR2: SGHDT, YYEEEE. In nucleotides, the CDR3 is TGTACCAGCAGCTCCGGACTAGCGGGGGGGGGTCGTGCAGATACGCAGTATTTT. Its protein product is CTSSSGLAGGGRADTQYF.

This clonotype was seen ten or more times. CDR3 DNA: TGTGCCAGCAGTCTAGCGGGAGTAGACGAGCAGTACTTC. It specifies CASSLAGVDEQYF. The rearrangement joins TRBV28 to TRBJ2-7; the match to TRBD2 covers 10 bases. This CDR3 is built from 13 residues. The V and J ends lost 5 bases and 5 bases, in that order; junction bases with no gene match: 3. The V gene's germline CDR1 is MDHEN and CDR2 SYDVKM.

The CDR3 here is CATSGSGINQPQHF. CDR3 DNA: TGTGCCACCAGTGGATCGGGGATCAATCAGCCCCAGCATTTT. The J gene is TRBJ1-5, the V gene TRBV24-1; no definite D call. This CDR3 is 14 amino acids long. The V and J ends lost 5 bases and 3 bases respectively, with 10 bases between them. Germline V gene sequence: CDR1 KGHDR, CDR2 SFDVKD.

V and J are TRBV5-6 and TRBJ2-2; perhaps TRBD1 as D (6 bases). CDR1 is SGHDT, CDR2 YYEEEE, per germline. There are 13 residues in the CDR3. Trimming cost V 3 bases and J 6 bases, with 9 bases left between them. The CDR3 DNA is TGTGCCAGCAGCTGGGGGCGTTCCGGGGAGCTGTTTTTT. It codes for CASSWGRSGELFF.